The sequence of this T cell receptor beta chain was determined in a study of shared clonotypes between healthy human individuals. On this clone itself: As yet, its antigen is unknown.

In the naive CD8 group, cells lacked CD45RO and were positively selected for CCR7, so terminally differentiated effector memory CD45RA+ cells were left out. Around 30,000 T cell genomes (about 0.2 ug DNA) went into each sorted-subset replicate. Only in-frame clones appear in the TCRdb table, and some are missing; sequencing was by immunoSEQ multiplex PCR. This sample carries hundreds of thousands of clones, nearly 95% of them seen once, and the ten largest clones take 24%. The study, taken as a whole, reports: Rarefaction revealed incomplete sorted-subset sequencing despite large depth.

The CDR3 consists of 15 residues. V was clipped by 6 bases and J by 4 bases, with 16 bases between them. Germline-derived CDR1 and CDR2 are MDHEN and SYDVKM. Material for sequencing was naive CD8+ T cells sorted from blood. This TCR was sampled from a man aged 25 to 40 in good health. The chain combines TRBV28 with TRBJ1-5, with D tentatively TRBD1 (6 bases). The CDR3 sequence: CASRSAQGLNQPQHF. CDR3 in DNA: TGTGCCAGCAGATCAGCACAGGGCCTAAATCAGCCCCAGCATTTT.